This is a list of T cell receptor beta chains from one sample in a study of molecular identifiers for immune sequencing clone quantification. TCRdb itself ran the PCR reads through MiXCR, one entry per CDR3 protein. The sample holds about 320,000 distinct CDR3 sequences, about a fifth seen once. The sequenced material came from naive CD8+ T cells from blood, with Jurkat cell RNA spiked in. These receptors originate from a human donor in good health. Some libraries in this study had Jurkat cell RNA spiked in. CDR3s include the opening cysteine and the closing phenylalanine or tryptophan. D genes are given only for firm matches. Rows give clone size only sometimes, using once, few, many, or a class for an expanded clone.

>TRBV6-2/TRBV6-3|TRBD1|few|TRBJ2-5
CASSEGQGRQTQYF
TGTGCCAGCAGTGAGGGACAGGGGCGGCAGACCCAGTACTTC
>TRBV4-1|TRBD1|-|TRBJ2-3
CASSQAGTGNTDTQYF
TGCGCCAGCAGCCAAGCCGGGACAGGGAACACAGATACGCAGTATTTT
>TRBV4-3|TRBD1|many|TRBJ1-1
CASSQDPGQGNTEAFF
TGCGCCAGCAGCCAAGATCCAGGACAGGGGAACACTGAAGCTTTCTTT
>TRBV30|-|-|TRBJ2-7
CAWSGRCLSYEQYF
TGTGCCTGGAGTGGTCGGTGTCTCTCCTACGAGCAGTACTTC
>TRBV7-9|-|many|TRBJ2-5
CASSTTTRYQETQYF
TGTGCCAGCAGCACAACCACTAGATACCAAGAGACCCAGTACTTC
>TRBV29-1|TRBD2|many|TRBJ2-2
CSVELRLATGELFF
TGCAGCGTAGAACTACGACTAGCCACCGGGGAGCTGTTTTTT
>TRBV12-3/TRBV12-4|-|many|TRBJ1-1
CASVDGMNTEAFF
TGTGCCAGCGTTGACGGCATGAACACTGAAGCTTTCTTT
>TRBV12-3/TRBV12-4|TRBD1|many|TRBJ2-5
CASRMTGYQETQYF
TGTGCCAGCAGAATGACAGGGTACCAAGAGACCCAGTACTTC
>TRBV7-8|-|many|TRBJ1-5
CASSLVGSSNQPQHF
TGTGCCAGCAGCTTAGTGGGCAGCAGCAATCAGCCCCAGCATTTT
>TRBV4-1|-|many|TRBJ2-2
CASSQDDWVTYTGELFF
TGCGCCAGCAGCCAAGATGATTGGGTTACGTACACCGGGGAGCTGTTTTTT
>TRBV7-9|-|many|TRBJ2-5
CASSSGVQETQYF
TGCGCCAGCAGCTCCGGGGTACAAGAGACCCAGTACTTC
>TRBV11-3|-|-|TRBJ2-5
CASSFTQGETQYF
TGTGCCAGCAGCTTCACACAGGGAGAGACCCAGTACTTC
>TRBV20-1|-|many|TRBJ1-2
CSAMENYGYTF
TGCAGTGCTATGGAGAACTATGGCTACACCTTC
>TRBV7-9|-|few|TRBJ2-7
CASSFSDRTYEQYF
TGTGCCAGCAGCTTTTCAGACAGGACCTACGAGCAGTACTTC
>TRBV6-1|TRBD1|many|TRBJ2-7
CASSESGQGPMKQYF
TGTGCCAGCAGTGAATCAGGACAGGGCCCTATGAAGCAGTACTTC
>TRBV28|TRBD2|many|TRBJ2-1
CASSPPWTSGRYNEQFF
TGTGCCAGCAGTCCCCCCTGGACTAGCGGGAGGTACAATGAGCAGTTCTTC
>TRBV12-3/TRBV12-4|-|many|TRBJ1-5
CASTKALGGNQPQHF
TGTGCCAGTACGAAAGCGTTGGGTGGCAATCAGCCCCAGCATTTT
>TRBV28|TRBD1|many|TRBJ2-5
CASKTGDQETQYF
TGTGCCAGCAAAACAGGGGACCAAGAGACCCAGTACTTC
>TRBV20-1|-|many|TRBJ1-4
CSARDPQGGSEKLFF
TGCAGTGCTAGAGATCCGCAGGGTGGGAGCGAAAAACTGTTTTTT
>TRBV7-6|-|many|TRBJ2-5
CASSLLRHPQWAQYF
TGTGCCAGCAGCTTATTACGACACCCCCAATGGGCCCAGTACTTC
>TRBV9|-|-|TRBJ2-2
CASSVGWQGRVDGELFF
TGTGCCAGCAGCGTAGGGTGGCAGGGAAGGGTTGACGGGGAGCTGTTTTTT
>TRBV7-6|-|few|TRBJ2-1
CASSSTGNEQFF
TGTGCCAGCAGCTCAACTGGCAATGAGCAGTTCTTC
>TRBV4-3|TRBD2|-|TRBJ2-2
CASSQDWRSGRSTGELFF
TGCGCCAGCAGCCAAGATTGGAGGAGCGGGAGGAGCACCGGGGAGCTGTTTTTT
>TRBV3-1|TRBD2|-|TRBJ2-5
CASSEERDLASETQYF
TGTGCCAGCAGCGAGGAGCGGGACCTGGCGTCGGAGACCCAGTACTTC
>TRBV14|TRBD1|many|TRBJ2-7
CASSRRDRPYEQYF
TGTGCCAGCAGCCGCCGGGACAGACCCTACGAGCAGTACTTC
>TRBV7-9|TRBD2|many|TRBJ2-3
CASSFGLADITDTQYF
TGTGCCAGCAGCTTTGGGCTAGCGGACATCACAGATACGCAGTATTTT
>TRBV7-2|-|many|TRBJ2-2
CASSLDGATGELFF
TGTGCCAGCAGCTTAGATGGAGCCACCGGGGAGCTGTTTTTT